This T cell receptor beta chain was recorded in a study of cytomegalovirus exposure and HLA in healthy donors. PCR employed 60 Vbeta and 13 Jbeta primers. The assay was immunoSEQ multiplex PCR, and TCRdb's table has in-frame clones only and misses some. The table shows some 150,000 clones, with approximately 80% occurring only once. The V segment lost 1 base and the J segment 2 bases; nucleotides outside the gene matches: 5. Germline V gene sequence: CDR1 SEHNR, CDR2 FQNEAQ (reference sequence). This CDR3 comprises 17 residues. The chain combines TRBV7-9 with TRBJ2-2; 9 nucleotides line up with TRBD2. The TCR originated in a woman in her late teens or twenties in good health and CMV-seronegative. The sequencing sample was made of PBMCs. The CDR3 nucleotides read TGTGCCAGCAGCTTAGTCCGACTAGCGGCTAACACCGGGGAGCTGTTTTTT. Amino acid sequence: CASSLVRLAANTGELFF. The full variable domain, rest sourced from reference TRBV7-9 and TRBJ2-2, is DTGVSQNPRHKITKRGQNVTFRCDPISEHNRLYWYRQTLGQGPEFLTYFQNEAQLEKSRLLSDRFSAERPKGSFSTLEIQRTEQGDSAMYLCASSLVRLAANTGELFFGEGSRLTVL.